This is a list of T cell receptor beta chains from one sample in a study of blood T cells in healthy people across ages. TCRdb re-called the 5' RACE reads through MiXCR, storing one row per CDR3 protein. The sample includes about 1.7 million distinct CDR3 sequences, 28% of them seen just once. Sequencing was performed on blood. The receptors were sampled from a young woman in good health. Both conserved end residues are trimmed from each CDR3. Size is stated for part of the rows, as once, few or many counts, or as a class when the clone is expanded.

j_gene,v_gene,abundance,CDR3aa
TRBJ2-3,TRBV6-1,.,ASRRRTTDTQY
TRBJ2-3,TRBV20-1,.,SARVGTGTQY
TRBJ2-5,TRBV6-5,.,ASSNSGWQTQY
TRBJ1-1,TRBV7-2,.,ASSPGGGSVSEAF
TRBJ2-1,TRBV28,.,ASSQPGLAGGHHNEQF
TRBJ1-6,TRBV9,.,ASSVAENSPLH
TRBJ1-1,TRBV6-6,.,ASSNRGNTEAF
TRBJ2-1,TRBV29-1,.,SVVYPPNEQF
TRBJ2-7,TRBV11-2,.,ASSTGPRLAGVDEQY
TRBJ2-7,TRBV7-9,few,ASRLEGEGEQY
TRBJ2-3,TRBV10-3,.,AIRQGAADTQY
TRBJ2-5,TRBV7-2,few,ASSLRGWSQETRY
TRBJ1-1,TRBV7-9,few,ASSSTGGLNTEAF
TRBJ2-5,TRBV29-1,.,SVTFILWGSGRETQY
TRBJ1-1,TRBV14,.,ASSQGLRRTEAF
TRBJ2-5,TRBV20-1,few,SAEEVVRVTGTQY
TRBJ2-2,TRBV12-3/TRBV12-4,.,ASSGTGGAIGELF